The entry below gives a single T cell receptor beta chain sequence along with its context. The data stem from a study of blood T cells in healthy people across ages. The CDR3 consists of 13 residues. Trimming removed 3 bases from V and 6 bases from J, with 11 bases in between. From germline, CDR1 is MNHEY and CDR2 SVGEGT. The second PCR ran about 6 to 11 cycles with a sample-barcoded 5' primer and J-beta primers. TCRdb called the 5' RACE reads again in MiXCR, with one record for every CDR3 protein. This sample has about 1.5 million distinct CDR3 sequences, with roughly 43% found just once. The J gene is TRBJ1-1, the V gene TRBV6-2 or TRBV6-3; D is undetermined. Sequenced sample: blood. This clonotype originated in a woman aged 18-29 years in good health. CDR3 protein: CASSYGQLPEAFF. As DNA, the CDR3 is TGTGCCAGCAGTTATGGTCAGCTCCCTGAAGCTTTCTTT.